This T cell receptor beta chain was sequenced for a study of spatial heterogeneity in lung cancer (dated by TCRdb to the late 2010s). Turning to the overall study: The donors were more than 60 patients from the lung TRACERx cohort who had early-stage, untreated non-small cell lung cancer. At surgery, 200 or so tumor regions, some 61 matched nontumor lung samples and 56 PBMC samples were TCR-sequenced for both alpha and beta chains. Follow-up PBMC samples were sequenced whenever the samples were available, and the median time to follow-up was approximately 24 months after resection. TCR alpha and beta repertoires were quantitatively compared across multiple tumor regions, matched nontumor lung and blood in non-small cell lung cancer. Beta-chain transcripts were consistently detected in greater numbers than alpha-chain transcripts, which likely reflected higher beta-chain transcript abundance. In the raw uncorrected reads, each unique combination of TCR and UMI appeared on average more than ten times. Nonsynonymous mutation counts, determined by whole-exome sequencing of tumor tissue, were related to features of the TCR repertoire. Study-level results and caveats: Only 14 to 15 patients were included in the comparisons of baseline and follow-up blood repertoires. Ubiquitous expanded tumor TCRs showed up in blood more often at tumor resection than at routine follow-up. Confirming at a functional level the hypothesis that regional TCRs recognize regional mutations was considered to require additional single-cell paired TCR alpha and beta sequencing.

At the junction V is shortened by 4 bases and J by 0 bases; bases outside the gene matches: 12. Taken from the germline V gene (reference sequence), the CDR1 and CDR2 loops are DFQATT and SNEGSKA. There are 18 amino acids in the CDR3, from cysteine to phenylalanine inclusive. Only the CDR3 DNA stays, 54 bases, in frame from base 1. Per the publication, the time point label means: blood at routine non-recurrence follow-up after resection. TCR sequencing used whole RNA extracted from tumor and nontumor lung tissue, or from cryopreserved PBMC samples, without cell sorting. Only patients for whom sufficient RNA was available from at least two tumor regions were selected for TCR sequencing. This clonotype was counted only a few times. It lacks a known antigen. No qualities accompany the bases; no much larger clone lies one base away. The library was made by 5' RACE. The listed sequencing device is NextSeq 500. To allow correction of PCR and sequencing errors, the TCR library protocol tagged every TCR cDNA molecule with a unique molecular identifier. As for the original processing: TCR identification, UMI-based error correction and CDR3 extraction were performed with Decombinator tools. TCRs above a frequency of 2 per 1,000, corresponding to the top 1% of the tumor frequency distribution, were defined as expanded. Renyi diversity was calculated using the R vegan package after each repertoire was subsampled 100 times to 5,000 TCRs. CDR3 similarity networks were built from amino acid triplet string-kernel similarity, connecting CDR3s with pairwise similarity above 0.82. TCRdb's own reprocessing of the public reads used fastp at Q25 and MiXCR and kept productive beta chains. When rows share a CDR3 protein, they turn into one entry using the most common DNA and genes. TCRdb's processing, not the authors', yielded these V and J calls. This sample is represented by 20,000 to 30,000 distinct CDR3 sequences; about 6.3% of them were singletons. Roughly 21% of the sample is in the top ten clones.

The sequence joins TRBV20-1 to TRBJ2-1, and 10 bases in between align with TRBD2. This specimen consisted of PBMCs, obtained at follow-up. The sequence was obtained from a male donor with early-stage non-small cell lung cancer. The nucleotides are TGCAGTGCTACCCGCCTAGCGGGGGCCCTGAGCTCCTACAATGAGCAGTTCTTC. This yields the protein CSATRLAGALSSYNEQFF.